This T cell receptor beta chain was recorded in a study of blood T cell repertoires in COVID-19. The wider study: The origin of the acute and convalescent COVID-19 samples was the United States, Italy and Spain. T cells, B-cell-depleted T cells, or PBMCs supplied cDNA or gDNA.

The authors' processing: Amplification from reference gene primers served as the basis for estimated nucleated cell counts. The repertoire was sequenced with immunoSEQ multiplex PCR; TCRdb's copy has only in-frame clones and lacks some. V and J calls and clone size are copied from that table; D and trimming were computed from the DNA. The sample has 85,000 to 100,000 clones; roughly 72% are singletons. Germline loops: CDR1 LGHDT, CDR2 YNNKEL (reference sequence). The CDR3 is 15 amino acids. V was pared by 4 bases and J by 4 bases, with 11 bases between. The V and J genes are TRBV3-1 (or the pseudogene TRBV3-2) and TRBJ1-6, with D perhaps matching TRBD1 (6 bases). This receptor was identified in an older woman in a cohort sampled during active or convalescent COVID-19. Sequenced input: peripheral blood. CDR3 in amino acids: CASSLLDRYNSPLHF. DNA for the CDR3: TGTGCCAGCAGCCTCTTGGACAGATATAATTCACCCCTCCACTTT.